This is a list of T cell receptor beta chains from one sample in a study of T cell responses to AZD1222 COVID-19 vaccine. Produced via immunoSEQ multiplex PCR; TCRdb's table is partial and in-frame only. The sample holds 120,000 or so clones; around 92% are singletons and the top ten take around 8%. The source material was peripheral blood, sampled 28 days after the second AZD1222 dose. The origin of the receptors is an adult who received the AZD1222 COVID-19 vaccine. The CDR3 runs from the conserved cysteine through the conserved F or W. A D gene is named only where the DNA matches it firmly. Size values are once, few and many counts, or a class for expanded clones, and some rows have none.

abundance	d_gene	v_gene	j_gene	CDR3nt	CDR3aa
.	.	TRBV20-1	TRBJ1-4	TGCAGTGCTACTAAAGGACCAAAACTGTTTTTT	CSATKGPKLFF
.	.	TRBV4-1	TRBJ2-1	TGCGCCAGCAGACAAAAAGCGGCGACCTCCTACAATGAGCAGTTCTTC	CASRQKAATSYNEQFF
.	TRBD1	TRBV28	TRBJ2-1	TGTGCCAGCAGTTTTTTTGGGACAGGGGTCGACAATGAGCAGTTCTTC	CASSFFGTGVDNEQFF
.	TRBD2	TRBV10-3	TRBJ2-3	TGTGCCATCAGTACCGGACTAGCGGAGACTGATACGCAGTATTTT	CAISTGLAETDTQYF
.	.	TRBV2	TRBJ1-5	TGTGCCAGCAATAGACAGGATTATAGCAATCAGCCCCAGCATTTT	CASNRQDYSNQPQHF
.	TRBD2	TRBV7-2	TRBJ2-5	TGTGCCAGCAGCCCGGGGGGACCTAAAGAGACCCAGTACTTC	CASSPGGPKETQYF
.	TRBD1	TRBV27	TRBJ1-6	TGTGCCAGCAGTCCACGGACAGGGTTTGGCAATTCACCCCTCCACTTT	CASSPRTGFGNSPLHF
.	.	TRBV2	TRBJ2-3	TGTGCCAGCAGAGAGAGGACTTACTCTCCAGATACGCAGTATTTT	CASRERTYSPDTQYF
.	.	TRBV3-1/TRBV3-2	TRBJ2-1	TGTGCCAGCAGCCAAGGCGGGGATTTAGGGCAGTTCTTC	CASSQGGDLGQFF
.	.	TRBV5-1	TRBJ2-5	TGCGCCAGCAGCTTCAGCCCAGGCGAGACCCAGTACTTC	CASSFSPGETQYF
once	.	TRBV3-1/TRBV3-2	TRBJ1-2	TGTGCCAGCAGCCAAAGTCGGGATATCTACACCTTC	CASSQSRDIYTF
.	TRBD2	TRBV4-1	TRBJ2-5	TGCGCCAGCAGCCAAGAGAAGGAACTAGCGGGAGGAGAGACCCAGTACTTC	CASSQEKELAGGETQYF
once	.	TRBV6-2/TRBV6-3	TRBJ1-1	TGTGCCAGCAGTTACTCTTTGGGGGGCATGAACACTGAAGCTTTCTTT	CASSYSLGGMNTEAFF
.	.	TRBV5-8	TRBJ1-1	TGTGCCAGCAGCCTTCAGGCTAATCCTCGGAACACTGAAGCTTTCTTT	CASSLQANPRNTEAFF
.	.	TRBV2	TRBJ1-3	TGTGCCAGCAGTCGGTCGGGGTTAGAATTCTCTGGAAACACCATATATTTT	CASSRSGLEFSGNTIYF
.	TRBD1	TRBV27	TRBJ1-2	TGTGCCAGCAGTCCCGCCGAGGGGGCAGGGTCCGGCTACACCTTC	CASSPAEGAGSGYTF
.	.	TRBV20-1	TRBJ2-3	TGCAGTGCTACACAGAGGGATACGCAGTATTTT	CSATQRDTQYF
.	.	TRBV7-2	TRBJ2-3	TGTGCCAGTGGGGCGGGATATAGCACAGATACGCAGTATTTT	CASGAGYSTDTQYF
.	TRBD1	TRBV7-9	TRBJ2-2	TGTGCCAGCAGCTTTCCCATACAGGGGGCTCAGGGGGAGCTGTTTTTT	CASSFPIQGAQGELFF
few	TRBD2	TRBV19	TRBJ2-3	TGTGCCAGTAGTATGATAGCGGGAGGGCCCGGCACAGATACGCAGTATTTT	CASSMIAGGPGTDTQYF
.	.	TRBV28	TRBJ2-2	TGTGCCAGCAGTTATATCACCCCCGGGGAGCTGTTTTTT	CASSYITPGELFF
.	.	TRBV5-5	TRBJ2-5	TGTGCCAGCAGCTTGGCGGGGGTCCGGGAGACCCAGTACTTC	CASSLAGVRETQYF
once	.	TRBV19	TRBJ1-2	TGTGCCAGTAGTATAGACAGGGCTTCTGGGCATGGCTACACCTTC	CASSIDRASGHGYTF
.	.	TRBV6-5	TRBJ1-5	TGTGCCAGCAGCGACTACAGGGCCTCCAATCAGCCCCAGCATTTT	CASSDYRASNQPQHF
.	.	TRBV5-4	TRBJ1-3	TGTGCCAGCAGCCTTACTGGAAACACCATATATTTT	CASSLTGNTIYF
.	.	TRBV9	TRBJ1-2	TGTGCCAGCAGCGTACATCAGTGGGGCTACACCTTC	CASSVHQWGYTF
.	.	TRBV28	TRBJ1-3	TGTGCCAGCATGAGGGGACACACCATATATTTT	CASMRGHTIYF
.	TRBD1	TRBV2	TRBJ1-1	TGTGCCAGCAGGGCCCTAGGACCACAACAGGGGTACGCTTTCTTT	CASRALGPQQGYAFF
.	.	TRBV6-1	TRBJ1-5	TGTGCCAGCAGTGAAAGGGTTGGCCAGCCCCAGCATTTT	CASSERVGQPQHF
.	.	TRBV7-9	TRBJ2-1	TGTGCCAGCAGCCCGGGTCAGAAGAACAATGAGCAGTTCTTC	CASSPGQKNNEQFF